This T cell receptor (beta chain) was sequenced during a study of T cells expressing NK-cell markers. Study context: Obtained from sorted CD3+CD56+NKG2C+, CD3+CD56+NKG2C- and CD3+CD56-NKG2C+ T cells were the TCR beta repertoires.

The study's findings and limits: Of the CD8+ T cells in about 6 donors, about 1.0-7.0% belonged to dominant NKG2C+ clonotypes.

The CDR3 is made up of 13 amino acids. Germline lookup yields CDR1 GTSNPN and CDR2 SVGIG (reference sequence). To note about this clonotype: Antigen unknown.

TCRdb reprocessed the 5' RACE reads and stores each CDR3 protein as one record, lacking DNA. The sample yields about 550,000 distinct CDR3 sequences, of which the top ten take up approximately 3.6%. The clonotype comes from a man aged 18 to 30 in good health. The rearrangement uses TRBV30 and TRBJ2-1; as DNA is missing, the TRBD2 call by TCRdb cannot be tested. The sample consisted of blood T cells: a sorted CD56 or NKG2C T cell subset, CD4+ or CD8+ T cells, or bulk PBMC T cells (not recorded which). CDR3 loop: CAWSAGGSNEQFF.